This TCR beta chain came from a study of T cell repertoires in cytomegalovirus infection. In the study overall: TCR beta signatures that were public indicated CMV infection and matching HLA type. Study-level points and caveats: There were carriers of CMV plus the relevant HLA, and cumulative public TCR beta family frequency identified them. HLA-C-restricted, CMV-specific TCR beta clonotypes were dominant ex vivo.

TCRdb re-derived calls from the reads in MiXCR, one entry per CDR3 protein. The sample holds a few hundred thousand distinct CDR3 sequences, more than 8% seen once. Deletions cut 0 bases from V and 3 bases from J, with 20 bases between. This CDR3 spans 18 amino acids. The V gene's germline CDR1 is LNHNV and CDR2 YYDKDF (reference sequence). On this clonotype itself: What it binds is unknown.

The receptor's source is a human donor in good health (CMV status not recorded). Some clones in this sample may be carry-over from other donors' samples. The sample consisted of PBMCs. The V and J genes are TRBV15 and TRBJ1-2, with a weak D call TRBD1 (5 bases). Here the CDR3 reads CATSREVVGGEGDYGYTF. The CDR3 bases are TGTGCCACCAGCAGAGAAGTCGTCGGGGGGGAAGGTGACTATGGCTACACCTTC.